The rows below give T cell receptor beta chains drawn from one sample of a study of blood T cells in healthy people across ages. From the 5' RACE reads, TCRdb called clonotypes with MiXCR, one entry per CDR3 protein. Of 540,000 or so distinct CDR3 sequences in the sample, around 24% were seen once. The same specimen was also included in a second study, on T cells of mothers and their children.

Sequencing used blood. The receptors here all came from a boy under 18 in good health. Each CDR3 is given with its conserved first and last residue. The D gene is left open where the match is weak. Part of the rows lack a size; the others show once, few, many or a class for expanded clones.

cdr3_aa cdr3_nt j_call clone_size d_call v_call
CAAGLGETQYF TGTGCCGCGGGACTAGGGGAGACCCAGTACTTC TRBJ2-5 . TRBD2 TRBV10-3
CASSLATSGRASDYEQYF TGTGCCAGCAGCTTGGCCACTAGCGGGAGGGCCTCGGACTACGAGCAGTACTTC TRBJ2-7 few TRBD2 TRBV5-5
CASRMTGKETQYF TGTGCCAGCAGGATGACTGGAAAAGAGACCCAGTACTTC TRBJ2-5 many . TRBV28
CASTKNREIQETQYF TGTGCCAGCACTAAAAACAGGGAGATCCAAGAGACCCAGTACTTC TRBJ2-5 . . TRBV2
CASSLGREARDTQYF TGTGCCAGCAGCCTAGGGCGGGAGGCCCGGGATACGCAGTATTTT TRBJ2-3 few TRBD2 TRBV11-2
CSASGDELYYEQYF TGCAGTGCTTCAGGGGATGAGCTCTACTACGAGCAGTACTTC TRBJ2-7 . . TRBV20-1
CASKEGGQETQYF TGTGCCAGCAAAGAGGGGGGACAAGAGACCCAGTACTTC TRBJ2-5 many . TRBV2
CASSPNFGNTEAFF TGTGCCAGCAGCCCAAATTTCGGGAACACTGAAGCTTTCTTT TRBJ1-1 few . TRBV7-9
CASSQDGVATKIGQFF TGTGCCAGCAGCCAAGACGGGGTAGCTACAAAGATTGGGCAGTTCTTC TRBJ2-1 many . TRBV3-1
CSARVSQETQYF TGCAGTGCTAGAGTTTCGCAAGAGACCCAGTACTTC TRBJ2-5 few . TRBV20-1
CASSLQGLDQPQHF TGTGCCAGCAGCTTACAGGGGTTAGATCAGCCCCAGCATTTT TRBJ1-5 . . TRBV7-9
CASGEGPRTDTQYF TGTGCCAGCGGAGAGGGCCCTCGCACAGATACGCAGTATTTT TRBJ2-3 . . TRBV6-5
CASGPSGTSYNEQFF TGTGCCTCCGGGCCTAGCGGGACTTCCTACAATGAGCAGTTCTTC TRBJ2-1 few TRBD2 TRBV12-3/TRBV12-4
CAWSFWAGTEQYF TGTGCCTGGAGTTTCTGGGCGGGGACCGAGCAGTACTTC TRBJ2-7 . . TRBV30
CASSLSHKGWGWETQYF TGTGCCAGCAGCCTCTCCCATAAGGGGTGGGGTTGGGAGACCCAGTACTTC TRBJ2-5 . . TRBV7-2
CASSLVLYEQYF TGTGCCAGCAGCTTAGTCCTCTACGAGCAGTACTTC TRBJ2-7 few . TRBV11-2
CASSPRRLNTEAFF TGTGCCAGCAGCCCCAGGAGACTTAACACTGAAGCTTTCTTT TRBJ1-1 . . TRBV12-3/TRBV12-4
CASSPRQGGNSPLHF TGTGCCAGCAGCCCAAGACAGGGAGGTAATTCACCCCTCCACTTT TRBJ1-6 . TRBD1 TRBV6-5